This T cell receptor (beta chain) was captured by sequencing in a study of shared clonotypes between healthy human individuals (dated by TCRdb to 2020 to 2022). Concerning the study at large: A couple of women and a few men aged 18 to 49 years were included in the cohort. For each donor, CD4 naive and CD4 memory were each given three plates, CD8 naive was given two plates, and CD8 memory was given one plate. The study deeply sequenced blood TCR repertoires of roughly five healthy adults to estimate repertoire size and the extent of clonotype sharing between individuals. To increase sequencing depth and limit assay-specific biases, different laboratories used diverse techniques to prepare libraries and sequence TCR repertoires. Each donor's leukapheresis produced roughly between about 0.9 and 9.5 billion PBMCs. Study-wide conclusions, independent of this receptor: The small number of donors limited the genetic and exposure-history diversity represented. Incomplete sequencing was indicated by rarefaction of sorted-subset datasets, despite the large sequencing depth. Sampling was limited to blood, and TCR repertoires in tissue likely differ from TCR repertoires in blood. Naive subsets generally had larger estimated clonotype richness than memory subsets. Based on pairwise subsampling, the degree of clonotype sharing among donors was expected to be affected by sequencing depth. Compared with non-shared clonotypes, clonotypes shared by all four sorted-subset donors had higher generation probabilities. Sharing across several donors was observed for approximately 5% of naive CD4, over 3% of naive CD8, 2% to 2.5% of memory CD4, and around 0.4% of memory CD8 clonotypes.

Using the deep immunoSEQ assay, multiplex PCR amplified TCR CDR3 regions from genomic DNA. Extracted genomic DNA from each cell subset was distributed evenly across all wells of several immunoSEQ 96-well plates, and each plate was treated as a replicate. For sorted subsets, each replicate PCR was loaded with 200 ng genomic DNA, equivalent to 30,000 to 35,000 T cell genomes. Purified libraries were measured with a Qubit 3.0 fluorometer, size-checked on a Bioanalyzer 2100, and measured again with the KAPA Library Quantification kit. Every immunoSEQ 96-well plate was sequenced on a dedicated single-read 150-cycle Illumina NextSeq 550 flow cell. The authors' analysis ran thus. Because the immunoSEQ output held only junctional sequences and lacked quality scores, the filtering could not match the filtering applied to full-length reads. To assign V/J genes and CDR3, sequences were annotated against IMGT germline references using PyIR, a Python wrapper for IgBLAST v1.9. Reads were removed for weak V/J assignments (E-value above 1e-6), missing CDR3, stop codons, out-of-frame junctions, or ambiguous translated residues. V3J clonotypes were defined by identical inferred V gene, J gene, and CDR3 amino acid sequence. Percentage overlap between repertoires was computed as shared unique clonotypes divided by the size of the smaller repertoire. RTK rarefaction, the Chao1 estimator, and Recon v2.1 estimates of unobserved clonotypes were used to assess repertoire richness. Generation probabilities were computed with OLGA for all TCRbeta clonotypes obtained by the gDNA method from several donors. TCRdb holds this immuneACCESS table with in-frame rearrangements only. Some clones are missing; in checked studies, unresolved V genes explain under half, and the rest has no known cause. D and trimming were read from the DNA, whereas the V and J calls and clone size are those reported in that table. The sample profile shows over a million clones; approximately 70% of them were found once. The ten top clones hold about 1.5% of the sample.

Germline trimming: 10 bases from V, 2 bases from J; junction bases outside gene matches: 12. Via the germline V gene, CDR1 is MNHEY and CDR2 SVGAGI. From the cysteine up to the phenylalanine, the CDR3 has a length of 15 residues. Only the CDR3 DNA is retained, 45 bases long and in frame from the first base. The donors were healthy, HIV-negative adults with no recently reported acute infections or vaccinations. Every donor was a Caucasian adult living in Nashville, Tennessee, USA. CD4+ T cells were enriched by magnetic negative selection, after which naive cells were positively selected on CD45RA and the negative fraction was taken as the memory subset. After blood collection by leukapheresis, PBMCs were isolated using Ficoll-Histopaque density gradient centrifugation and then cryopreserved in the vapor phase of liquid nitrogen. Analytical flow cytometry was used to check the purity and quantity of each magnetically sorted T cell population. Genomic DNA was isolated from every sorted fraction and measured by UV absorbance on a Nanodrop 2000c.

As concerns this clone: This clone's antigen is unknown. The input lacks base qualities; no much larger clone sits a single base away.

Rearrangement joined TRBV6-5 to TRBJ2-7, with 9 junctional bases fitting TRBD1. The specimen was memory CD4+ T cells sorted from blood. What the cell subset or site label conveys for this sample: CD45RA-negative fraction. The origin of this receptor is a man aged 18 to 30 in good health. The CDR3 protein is CATTQGQGNTYEQYF. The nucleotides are TGTGCCACAACCCAGGGACAGGGCAATACCTACGAGCAGTACTTC.